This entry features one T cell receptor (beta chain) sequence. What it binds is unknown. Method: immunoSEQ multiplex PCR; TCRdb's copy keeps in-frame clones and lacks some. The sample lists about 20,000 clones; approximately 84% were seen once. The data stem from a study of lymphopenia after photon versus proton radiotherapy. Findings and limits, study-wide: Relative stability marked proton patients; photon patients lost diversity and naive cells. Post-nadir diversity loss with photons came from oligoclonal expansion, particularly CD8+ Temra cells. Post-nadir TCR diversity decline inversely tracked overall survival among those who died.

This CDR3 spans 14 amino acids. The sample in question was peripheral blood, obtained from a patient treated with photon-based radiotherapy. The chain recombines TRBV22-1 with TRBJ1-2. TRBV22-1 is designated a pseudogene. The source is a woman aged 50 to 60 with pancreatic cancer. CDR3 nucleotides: TGTCCTGGGAGAGAAGCGAGAAAGACCTATGGCTACACCTTC. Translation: CPGREARKTYGYTF.